This TCR beta chain derives from a study of blood T cell repertoires in COVID-19. Study information: Sites in the United States, Italy and Spain provided acute and convalescent COVID-19 samples. In each case, the material was cDNA or gDNA derived from T cells, B-cell-depleted T cells, or PBMCs.

In the authors' methods: Nucleated cell number was recorded as an estimate derived from reference gene primer amplification. Measured with immunoSEQ multiplex PCR; TCRdb has only the in-frame clones, and not every one. V, J and clone size were drawn from that table, and D and trimming were deduced from the DNA. This table holds 98,000 or so clones, 85% to 90% found once. CDR3 length: 16 amino acids. The V gene end was trimmed by 1 base and the J gene end by 1 base; junction bases not matched to a gene: 5. Per the germline V gene, CDR1 is SGHVS and CDR2 is FNYEAQ. The clonotype was recovered from a woman aged 55-75 years in a cohort sampled during active or convalescent COVID-19. The chain carries TRBV7-6 and TRBJ2-5; 8 nucleotides match TRBD1. Sequences were obtained from peripheral blood. The CDR3 region has the DNA TGTGCCAGCAGCTTAGACGGGACAGGACGCCAAGAGACCCAGTACTTC. This translates into CASSLDGTGRQETQYF. Full variable domain (missing parts from reference TRBV7-6 and TRBJ2-5): GAGVSQSPRYKVTKRGQDVALRCDPISGHVSLYWYRQALGQGPEFLTYFNYEAQQDKSGLPNDRFSAERPEGSISTLTIQRTEQRDSAMYRCASSLDGTGRQETQYFGPGTRLLVL.